This T cell receptor beta chain was sequenced for a study of T cells after posttransplantation cyclophosphamide. About this clone itself: Its antigen remains unidentified.

Busulfan-fludarabine conditioning, marrow transplant, and cyclophosphamide on days +3 and +4 were administered. Study results and limitations: Later blood repertoires were often dominated by clones from the donor CD8+ memory compartment. After PTCy, TRB diversity resembled that of CNI/methotrexate controls. Blood and skin or GI T cell repertoires showed limited TRB overlap.

Clones were read by immunoSEQ multiplex PCR, and TCRdb kept only the in-frame ones, dropping some. The table has roughly 4,500 clones, roughly 72% seen once. The CDR3 length is 17 residues. The germline CDR1 and CDR2 sequences are MGHDK and SYGVNS. The ends lost 3 bases at V and 0 bases at J; junction bases unmatched: 8. The origin of this receptor is a male patient between 55 and 70 years old who received an allogeneic stem cell transplant from an unrelated donor, was CMV-positive, and had acute GVHD only. Some T cells may have originated in the graft donor. The chain joins TRBV25-1 to TRBJ2-3; 8 bases are a match to TRBD2. Specimen: PBMCs, collected 362 days after allogeneic stem cell transplant with posttransplant cyclophosphamide. CDR3 sequence (DNA): TGTGCCAGCAGTGAGCTACGGGGGGGCCCTAGCACAGATACGCAGTATTTT. It specifies CASSELRGGPSTDTQYF. Together with reference TRBV25-1 and TRBJ2-3, the CDR3 gives the full variable domain: EADIYQTPRYLVIGTGKKITLECSQTMGHDKMYWYQQDPGMELHLIHYSYGVNSTEKGDLSSESTVSRIRTEHFPLTLESARPSHTSQYLCASSELRGGPSTDTQYFGPGTRLTVL.